This TCR beta chain was observed in a study of T cell changes during pregnancy in multiple sclerosis (dated by TCRdb to the late 2010s). With respect to the entire study: The study looked at changes in the T cell repertoire across pregnancy in women with multiple sclerosis.

Trimming takes 6 bases from V and 1 base from J, and the germline ends sit 9 bases apart. The CDR1 and CDR2 encoded by the germline V gene are MNHEY and SVGAGI. The CDR3 goes from the cysteine to the phenylalanine over 13 residues. Only the CDR3 DNA is retained, 39 bases long and in frame from the first base. On this clone: Its cognate antigen has yet to be identified. No base qualities exist here, and no much larger clone lies one base off it.

Library creation used the immunoSEQ multiplex PCR assay. Sourced from immuneACCESS, this table was stored by TCRdb with only in-frame sequences that have V and J called. A share of the clones is absent; for the studies checked, an unresolved V gene accounts for under half, and the remainder has no known explanation. The sample table records around 40,000 clones; roughly nine tenths of these occur just once. Together, the top ten hold less than 0.4% of the sample. The sequence was obtained from a female donor with multiple sclerosis, enrolled in a pregnancy study. Sequencing used CD4+ T cells from peripheral blood mononuclear cells, obtained in the second trimester of pregnancy. The receptor chain draws on TRBV6-5 and TRBJ1-1; the best D guess is TRBD1, with 5 bases matching. The sequenced DNA is TGTGCCAGCAGAACTGGACAGAACACTGAAGCTTTCTTT. Its amino acids are CASRTGQNTEAFF.